The 3 T cell receptor beta chains below all came from one sample that was sequenced in a study of T cell repertoires in cytomegalovirus infection. TCRdb fed the reads into MiXCR, producing one record per CDR3 protein. Among about 180,000 distinct CDR3 sequences listed, approximately 15% were seen once. The sequenced sample was PBMCs. These receptor sequences come from a human donor in good health (CMV status not recorded). Some clones in this sample may be carry-over from other donors' samples.

The chain links TRBV12-5 to TRBJ1-1; D is unresolved. The CDR3 length is 13 residues. Trimming removed 1 base at V and 7 bases at J, with 10 bases between. In germline, CDR1 is LGHNT, CDR2 FRNRAP. In DNA, the CDR3 is TGTGCTAGTGGTTTGGGGTTTGGAGATGAAGCTTTCTTT. Residues: CASGLGFGDEAFF.

A few counts support this clonotype. This chain connects TRBV28 to TRBJ2-4; D may match TRBD1 or TRBD2 (5 bases each). CDR1 MDHEN and CDR2 SYDVKM come from the germline V gene. V dropped 7 bases and J dropped 7 bases, with 11 bases sitting between them. The CDR3 length is 12 residues. For the CDR3, the DNA is TGTGCCAGCACCGGGGCCGGTAACATTCAGTACTTC. It encodes CASTGAGNIQYF.

The chain has TRBV14 and TRBJ2-7; 8 positions match TRBD1. Germline assignment: CDR1 SGHDN and CDR2 FVKESK. V lost 4 bases and J lost 0; bases outside the gene matches: 5. The CDR3 extends over 15 amino acids. The CDR3 coding sequence is TGTGCCAGCAGCCTCTGGGGGACAGGCTCCTACGAGCAGTACTTC. Its translation: CASSLWGTGSYEQYF.